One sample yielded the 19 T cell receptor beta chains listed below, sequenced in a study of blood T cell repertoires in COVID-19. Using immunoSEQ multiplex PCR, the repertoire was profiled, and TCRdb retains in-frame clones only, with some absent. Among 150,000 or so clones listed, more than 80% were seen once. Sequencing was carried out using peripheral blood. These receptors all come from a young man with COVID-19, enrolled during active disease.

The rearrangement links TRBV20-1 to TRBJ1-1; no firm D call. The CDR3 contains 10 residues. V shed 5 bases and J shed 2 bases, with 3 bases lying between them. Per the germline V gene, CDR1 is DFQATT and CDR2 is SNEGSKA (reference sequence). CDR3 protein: CSALNTEAFF. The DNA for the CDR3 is TGCAGTGCTCTTAACACTGAAGCTTTCTTT.

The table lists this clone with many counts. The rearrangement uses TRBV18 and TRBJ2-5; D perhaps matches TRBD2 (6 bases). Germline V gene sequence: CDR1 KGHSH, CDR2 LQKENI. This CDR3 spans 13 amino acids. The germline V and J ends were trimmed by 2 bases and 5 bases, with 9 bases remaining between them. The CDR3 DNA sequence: TGTGCCAGCTCACCAGGAGGGCAGGAGACCCAGTACTTC. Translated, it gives CASSPGGQETQYF.

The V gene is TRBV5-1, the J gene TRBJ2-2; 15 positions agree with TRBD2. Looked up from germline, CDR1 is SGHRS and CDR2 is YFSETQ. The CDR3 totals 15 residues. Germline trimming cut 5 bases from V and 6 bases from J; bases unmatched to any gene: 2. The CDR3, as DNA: TGCGCCAGCAGAGGACTAGCGGGAGGGTCCGGGGAGCTGTTTTTT. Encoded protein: CASRGLAGGSGELFF.

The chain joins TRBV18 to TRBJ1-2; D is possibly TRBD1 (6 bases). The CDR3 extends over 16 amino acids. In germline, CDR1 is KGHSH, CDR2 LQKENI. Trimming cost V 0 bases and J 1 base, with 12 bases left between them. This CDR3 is CASSPPGRGLNYGYTF. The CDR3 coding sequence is TGTGCCAGCTCACCACCCGGCAGGGGCCTTAACTATGGCTACACCTTC.

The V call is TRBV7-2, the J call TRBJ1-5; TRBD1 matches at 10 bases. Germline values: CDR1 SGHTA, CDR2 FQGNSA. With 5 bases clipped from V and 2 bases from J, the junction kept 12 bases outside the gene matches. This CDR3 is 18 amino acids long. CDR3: CASSPPPTGGAGNQPQHF. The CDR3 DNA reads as TGTGCCAGCAGCCCACCCCCGACAGGGGGCGCGGGCAATCAGCCCCAGCATTTT.

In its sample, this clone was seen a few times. CDR3 sequence: CASSSQGGEQFF. The CDR3 DNA is TGTGCCAGCAGCTCACAGGGGGGTGAGCAGTTCTTC. The rearrangement links TRBV13 to TRBJ2-1; TRBD1 aligns across 8 bases. CDR3 length: 12 residues. Germline CDR1 is PRHDT and CDR2 is FYEKMQ (reference sequence). Trimming at V came to 4 bases and at J to 9 bases, leaving 2 bases not matched to a gene.

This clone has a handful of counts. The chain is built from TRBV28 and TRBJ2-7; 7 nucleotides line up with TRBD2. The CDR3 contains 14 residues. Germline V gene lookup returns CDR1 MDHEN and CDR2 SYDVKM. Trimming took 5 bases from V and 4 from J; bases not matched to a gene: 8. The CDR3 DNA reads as TGTGCCAGCAGTCCCACAGGACTAGGGTACGAGCAGTACTTC. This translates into CASSPTGLGYEQYF.

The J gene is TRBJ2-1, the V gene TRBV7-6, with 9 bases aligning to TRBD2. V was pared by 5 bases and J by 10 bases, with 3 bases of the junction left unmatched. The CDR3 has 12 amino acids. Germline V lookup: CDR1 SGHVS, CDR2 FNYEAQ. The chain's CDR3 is CASSITSGEQFF. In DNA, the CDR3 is TGTGCCAGCAGCATCACTAGCGGGGAGCAGTTCTTC.

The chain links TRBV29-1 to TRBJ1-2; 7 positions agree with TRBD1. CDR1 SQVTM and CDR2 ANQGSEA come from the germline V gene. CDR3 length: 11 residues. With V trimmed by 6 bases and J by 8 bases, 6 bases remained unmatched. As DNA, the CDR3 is TGCAGCGTCTGGGACAGTGGAGGCTACACCTTC. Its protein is CSVWDSGGYTF.

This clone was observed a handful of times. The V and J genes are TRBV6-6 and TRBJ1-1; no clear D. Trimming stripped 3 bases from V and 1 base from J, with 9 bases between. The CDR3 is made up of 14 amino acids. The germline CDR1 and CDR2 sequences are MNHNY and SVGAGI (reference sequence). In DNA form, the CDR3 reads TGTGCCAGCAGTTATTCCCCAAAGAACACTGAAGCTTTCTTT. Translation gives CASSYSPKNTEAFF.

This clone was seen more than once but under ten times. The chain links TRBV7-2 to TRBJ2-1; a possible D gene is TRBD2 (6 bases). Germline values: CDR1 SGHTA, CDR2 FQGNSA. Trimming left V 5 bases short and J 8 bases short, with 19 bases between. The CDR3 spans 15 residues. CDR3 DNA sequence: TGTGCCAGCAGCCCGAGCGGGTCTCTCGCGGATGAGCAGTTCTTC. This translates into CASSPSGSLADEQFF.

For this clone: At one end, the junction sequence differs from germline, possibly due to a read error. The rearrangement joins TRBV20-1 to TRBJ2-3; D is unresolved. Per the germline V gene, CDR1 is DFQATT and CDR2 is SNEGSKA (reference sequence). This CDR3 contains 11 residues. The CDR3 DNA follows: TGCAGTGCCCAAAAAACAGATACGCGGTATTTT. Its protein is CSAQKTDTRYF.

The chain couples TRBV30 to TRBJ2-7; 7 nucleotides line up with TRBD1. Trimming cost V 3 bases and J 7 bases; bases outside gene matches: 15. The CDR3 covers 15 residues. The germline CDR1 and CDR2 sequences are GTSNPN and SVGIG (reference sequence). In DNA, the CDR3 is TGTGCCTGGAGCGCTAGGGGGCTTCGGACTGGGGAGCAGTACTTC. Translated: CAWSARGLRTGEQYF.

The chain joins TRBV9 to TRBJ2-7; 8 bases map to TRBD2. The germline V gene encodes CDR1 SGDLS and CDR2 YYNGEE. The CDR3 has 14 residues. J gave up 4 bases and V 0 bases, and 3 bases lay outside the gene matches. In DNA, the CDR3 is TGTGCCAGCAGCGTAGGACTAGCGCAGTACGAGCAGTACTTC. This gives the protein CASSVGLAQYEQYF.

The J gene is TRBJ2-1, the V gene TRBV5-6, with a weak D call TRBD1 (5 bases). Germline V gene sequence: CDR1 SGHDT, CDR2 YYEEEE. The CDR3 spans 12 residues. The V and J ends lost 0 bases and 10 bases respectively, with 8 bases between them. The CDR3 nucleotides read TGTGCCAGCAGCTTGGGGGCAGGGGAGCAGTTCTTC. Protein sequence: CASSLGAGEQFF.

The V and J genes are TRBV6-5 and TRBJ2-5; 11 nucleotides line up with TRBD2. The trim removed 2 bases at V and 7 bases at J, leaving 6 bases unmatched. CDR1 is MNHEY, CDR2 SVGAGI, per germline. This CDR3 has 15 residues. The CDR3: CASSYGLAGGGTQYF. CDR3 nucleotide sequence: TGTGCCAGCAGTTACGGGCTAGCGGGAGGTGGGACCCAGTACTTC.

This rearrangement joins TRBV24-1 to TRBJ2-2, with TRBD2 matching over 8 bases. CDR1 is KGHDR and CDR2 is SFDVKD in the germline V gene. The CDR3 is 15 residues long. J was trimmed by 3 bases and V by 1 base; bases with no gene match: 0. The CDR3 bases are TGTGCCACCAGTGATTTAGCGGGAGACACCGGGGAGCTGTTTTTT. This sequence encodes CATSDLAGDTGELFF.

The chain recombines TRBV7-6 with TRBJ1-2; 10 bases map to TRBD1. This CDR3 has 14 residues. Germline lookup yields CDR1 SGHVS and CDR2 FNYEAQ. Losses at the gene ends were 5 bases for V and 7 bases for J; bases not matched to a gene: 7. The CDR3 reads CASSPDRGQGGYTF. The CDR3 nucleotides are TGTGCCAGCAGCCCCGACAGGGGGCAAGGTGGCTACACCTTC.

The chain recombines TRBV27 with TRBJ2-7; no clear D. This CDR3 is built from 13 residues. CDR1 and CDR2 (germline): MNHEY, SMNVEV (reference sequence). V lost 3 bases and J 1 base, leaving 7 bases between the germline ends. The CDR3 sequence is CASSFGGSYEQYF. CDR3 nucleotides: TGTGCCAGCAGTTTTGGCGGATCCTACGAGCAGTACTTC.